A selection of T cell receptor beta chains follows, all from one sample in a study of siplizumab effects on memory and regulatory T cells. TCRdb's copy holds only in-frame clones and misses some; the assay was immunoSEQ multiplex PCR. The sample has roughly 60,000 clones; over 85% are singletons. The sample comprised CD8+ T cells sorted from blood. Receptor source: a human donor in good health. Both conserved end residues are part of each CDR3. D genes are given only for firm matches. Some rows mark clone size as missing; the rest say once, few, many or name a class of expanded clone.

TRBV5-4,TRBJ2-5,TRBD2,NA,TGTGCCAGCAGCCCTGGACTAGCGACGGGAGAGACCCAGTACTTC,CASSPGLATGETQYF
TRBV7-9,TRBJ2-7,NA,NA,TGTGCCAGCAGCGCCTTGACAGGTAAACCAACCTACGAGCAGTACTTC,CASSALTGKPTYEQYF
TRBV4-1,TRBJ2-7,NA,NA,TGCGCCAGCAGCCACTCCGGCGGTAGCGGAGCCGTCTACGAGCAGTACTTC,CASSHSGGSGAVYEQYF
TRBV28,TRBJ1-5,NA,NA,TGTGCCAGCAGTTACACCCTGGACAGATCGGGATATCAGCCCCAGCATTTT,CASSYTLDRSGYQPQHF
TRBV6-6,TRBJ2-7,NA,NA,TGTGCCTCACAGGGGGGTAGCGGGATCCACGAGCAGTACTTC,CASQGGSGIHEQYF
TRBV21-1,TRBJ2-7,NA,NA,TGTGCCAGCAGTACGGTAGGGCACGAGCAGTACTTC,CASSTVGHEQYF
TRBV15,TRBJ2-7,NA,NA,TGTGCCACCAGCAGAGAACCGGCGGTCGCAACCTACGAGCAGTACTTC,CATSREPAVATYEQYF
TRBV19,TRBJ2-1,NA,once,TGTGCCAGTAGTATGGTAAGGAAGTGGGACAATGAGCAGTTCTTC,CASSMVRKWDNEQFF
TRBV4-1,TRBJ2-1,NA,NA,TGCGCCAGCAGCCCACCATCGTTCTATGGGCAGTTCTTC,CASSPPSFYGQFF
TRBV6-1,TRBJ2-7,TRBD2,NA,TGTGCCAGCAGTGAAGCCGGGGGGGGGAGCTTTTACGAGCAGTACTTC,CASSEAGGGSFYEQYF
TRBV2,TRBJ2-7,NA,NA,TGTGCCAGCAACAGTGGATCCTACGAGCAGTACTTC,CASNSGSYEQYF
TRBV6-5,TRBJ1-2,NA,once,TGTGCCAGCAGTTACCTGGGGCGGGATGGCTACACCTTC,CASSYLGRDGYTF
TRBV5-5,TRBJ2-2,NA,once,TGTGCCAGCAGGGTTTCGAACACCGGGGAGCTGTTTTTT,CASRVSNTGELFF
TRBV15,TRBJ2-1,TRBD1,NA,TGTGCCACCAACCAAGGGGGCTATGAGCAGTTCTTC,CATNQGGYEQFF
TRBV19,TRBJ2-1,TRBD2,NA,TGTGCCAGTACCGCCGGGACTAGCGGGTACAATGAGCAGTTCTTC,CASTAGTSGYNEQFF
TRBV14,TRBJ2-1,TRBD2,NA,TGTGCCAGCAGCCAAACCCTAGCGGGAGTGGATGAGCAGTTCTTC,CASSQTLAGVDEQFF
TRBV28,TRBJ1-5,TRBD1,NA,TGTGCCAGCAGTTTAGAGGGGGACAGACTTTTCGAATGGCCCCAGCATTTT,CASSLEGDRLFEWPQHF
TRBV4-1,TRBJ2-1,NA,once,TGCGCCAGCAGCCCCGGTGGCGGGACTGGGAATGAGCAGTTCTTC,CASSPGGGTGNEQFF
TRBV28,TRBJ2-7,NA,NA,TGTGCCAGCAGTAAACTAGGTGTCTCCACCTACGAGCAGTACTTC,CASSKLGVSTYEQYF
TRBV9,TRBJ2-3,TRBD2,NA,TGTGCCAGCAGCGTGGGCGGGAGAGTCTCAGATACGCAGTATTTT,CASSVGGRVSDTQYF
TRBV28,TRBJ1-2,NA,NA,TGTGCCAGCAGCCTTGCCTCTGGGTATGGCTACACCTTC,CASSLASGYGYTF
TRBV28,TRBJ2-7,NA,NA,TGTGCCAGCAGTAAGGGAGGATCGATAACCGATGAGCAGTACTTC,CASSKGGSITDEQYF
TRBV23-1,TRBJ1-5,TRBD1,NA,TGCGCCAGTAAGACAGGGGACAATCAGCCCCAGCATTTT,CASKTGDNQPQHF
TRBV13,TRBJ1-5,NA,few,TGTGCCAGCAGCCTAGGCAATCAGCCCCAGCATTTT,CASSLGNQPQHF
TRBV7-9,TRBJ2-3,NA,NA,TGTGCCAGCAGCACCAGCCTGACTAGCACAGATACGCAGTATTTT,CASSTSLTSTDTQYF
TRBV27,TRBJ2-7,NA,NA,TGTGCCAGCAGTCGCCGTGGGGGTGTCTACGAGCAGTACTTC,CASSRRGGVYEQYF
TRBV27,TRBJ2-1,NA,NA,TGTGCCAGCAGTTTCTCAGTTTACAATGAGCAGTTCTTC,CASSFSVYNEQFF
TRBV4-1,TRBJ2-7,NA,NA,TGCGCCAGCAGCCAAGGTCGGGGGATAAGGGCCTACGAGCAGTACTTC,CASSQGRGIRAYEQYF
TRBV25-1,TRBJ2-2,NA,NA,TGTGCCAGCAGTGATCACAACATGGGGGACACCGGGGAGCTGTTTTTT,CASSDHNMGDTGELFF
TRBV9,TRBJ2-7,TRBD2,NA,TGTGCCAGCAGCGTTAGCGGGATGCACTCCTACGAGCAGTACTTC,CASSVSGMHSYEQYF
TRBV10-3,TRBJ2-1,TRBD2,NA,TGTGCCACGGGACTAGCGGGAGGGGGGGACTACAATGAGCAGTTCTTC,CATGLAGGGDYNEQFF
TRBV27,TRBJ1-1,NA,NA,TGTGCCAGCAGTTCTTGGGGGACTGAAGCTTTCTTT,CASSSWGTEAFF
TRBV30,TRBJ1-2,NA,NA,TGTGCCTGGAGTGGGGGCGGGGTGGACTATGGCTACACCTTC,CAWSGGGVDYGYTF
TRBV11-3,TRBJ2-5,TRBD2,NA,TGTGCCAGCAGCTTAGTACTAGCGGGAGCCCAGTACCAAGAGACCCAGTACTTC,CASSLVLAGAQYQETQYF
TRBV10-3,TRBJ2-7,TRBD2,NA,TGTGCCATCAAACCGGGACTAGGGTGGGAGCAGTACTTC,CAIKPGLGWEQYF
TRBV9,TRBJ2-7,NA,NA,TGTGCCAGCAGCCCCCTAGAAACGAATGGGGACTACGAGCAGTACTTC,CASSPLETNGDYEQYF
TRBV6-1,TRBJ1-1,NA,NA,TGTGCCAGCAGTGTGGTGGGTACGAACACTGAAGCTTTCTTT,CASSVVGTNTEAFF
TRBV30,TRBJ2-6,NA,NA,TGTGCCTGGGACCCTGGGGCCAACGTCCTGACTTTC,CAWDPGANVLTF
TRBV27,TRBJ2-3,TRBD2,NA,TGTGCCAGCAGTTCCTTCCGACTAGCGGGGACGAACTCCACAGATACGCAGTATTTT,CASSSFRLAGTNSTDTQYF
TRBV5-5,TRBJ1-5,NA,NA,TGTGCCAGCAGCTTGGGCTCGAGGGCCAATCAGCCCCAGCATTTT,CASSLGSRANQPQHF
TRBV5-6,TRBJ2-7,NA,NA,TGTGCCAGCAGCCGCTCGGCTGTCGAGCAGTACTTC,CASSRSAVEQYF
TRBV4-1,TRBJ2-5,TRBD1,NA,TGCGCCAGCAGCCAAGGACAGGGAGTCCAAGAGACCCAGTACTTC,CASSQGQGVQETQYF
TRBV11-2,TRBJ2-1,TRBD2,NA,TGTGCCAGCAGCTTAGATAGGACTAGCTACAATGAGCAGTTCTTC,CASSLDRTSYNEQFF
TRBV4-1,TRBJ2-7,NA,NA,TGCGCCAGCAGCCAACAGGGGAGTAACTACGAGCAGTACTTC,CASSQQGSNYEQYF
TRBV2,TRBJ1-2,NA,NA,TGTGCCAGCAGAGAACCGGGACATCGTATGGGCTACACCTTC,CASREPGHRMGYTF
TRBV11-1,TRBJ2-1,NA,NA,TGTGCCAGCAGCTTACTACGGACTCTCAATGAGCAGTTCTTC,CASSLLRTLNEQFF
TRBV10-3,TRBJ2-3,TRBD2,NA,TGTGCCATCAGAACCCTAGCGGGCACAGATACGCAGTATTTT,CAIRTLAGTDTQYF
TRBV27,TRBJ1-5,NA,NA,TGTGCCAGCAGTTTATGGGGACGAGGGGGAACAGATACGCAGCATTTT,CASSLWGRGGTDTQHF
TRBV30,TRBJ2-1,NA,NA,TGTGCCTGGAGTGCCCGCTACAATGAGCAGTTCTTC,CAWSARYNEQFF
TRBV6-5,TRBJ2-5,NA,NA,TGTGCCAGCAGTGGCACGGCGTACCAAGAGACCCAGTACTTC,CASSGTAYQETQYF
TRBV28,TRBJ1-2,NA,NA,TGTGCCAGCAGTCCCGGGGGGGTGGGCTATGGCTACACCTTC,CASSPGGVGYGYTF
TRBV6-5,TRBJ1-1,TRBD1,NA,TGTGCCAGCAGTTTCGGACAGGGTGGGAACACTGAAGCTTTCTTT,CASSFGQGGNTEAFF
TRBV4-3,TRBJ2-7,NA,NA,TGCGCCAGCAGCCAAGATGTCAACAGGGCCCACGAGCAGTACTTC,CASSQDVNRAHEQYF
TRBV9,TRBJ2-7,NA,once,TGTGCCAGCAGCGTAGGGGGATTTCCCAGCGAGCAGTACTTC,CASSVGGFPSEQYF
TRBV19,TRBJ2-7,NA,NA,TGTGCCAGTAGTATAGCTGGTCCGGGTATCCACGAGCAGTACTTC,CASSIAGPGIHEQYF
TRBV30,TRBJ1-1,NA,NA,TGTGCCTGTTTCAGGGGTACTGAAGCTTTCTTT,CACFRGTEAFF
TRBV30,TRBJ2-5,TRBD2,NA,TGTGCCACGGGTCCGGGGGGCCAAGAGACCCAGTACTTC,CATGPGGQETQYF
TRBV2,TRBJ1-2,TRBD1,NA,TGTGCCAGCAGTACAGGACAGGAAAACTATGGCTACACCTTC,CASSTGQENYGYTF
TRBV4-1,TRBJ2-1,TRBD2,NA,TGCGCCAGCAGCCATCTTCTAGCGGGGAAGAATGAGCAGTTCTTC,CASSHLLAGKNEQFF